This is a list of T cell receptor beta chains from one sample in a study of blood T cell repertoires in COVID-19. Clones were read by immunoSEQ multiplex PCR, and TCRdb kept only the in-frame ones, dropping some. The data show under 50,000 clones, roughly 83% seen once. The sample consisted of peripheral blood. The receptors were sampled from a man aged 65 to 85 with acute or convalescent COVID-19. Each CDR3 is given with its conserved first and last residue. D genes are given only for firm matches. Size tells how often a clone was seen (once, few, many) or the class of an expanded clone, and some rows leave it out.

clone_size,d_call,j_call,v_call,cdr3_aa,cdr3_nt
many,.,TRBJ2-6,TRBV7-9,CAPGSGANVLTF,TGTGCCCCGGGGTCTGGGGCCAACGTCCTGACTTTC
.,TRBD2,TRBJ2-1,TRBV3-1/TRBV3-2,CASSLARDYSHNEQFF,TGTGCCAGCAGTCTCGCCCGGGACTATTCCCACAATGAGCAGTTCTTC
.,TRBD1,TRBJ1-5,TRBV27,CASSRTGGNQPQHF,TGTGCCAGCAGCCGGACAGGGGGCAATCAGCCCCAGCATTTT
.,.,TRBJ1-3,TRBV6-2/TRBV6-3,CASSWGTSGNTIYF,TGTGCCAGCAGTTGGGGGACATCTGGAAACACCATATATTTT
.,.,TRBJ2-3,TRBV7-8,CASSLERGGGLTDTQYF,TGTGCCAGCAGCTTAGAAAGGGGAGGGGGGCTAACAGATACGCAGTATTTT
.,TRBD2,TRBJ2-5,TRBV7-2,CASSSSPRGTNRYF,TGTGCCAGCAGCTCGTCCCCTCGGGGGACTAACCGGTACTTC
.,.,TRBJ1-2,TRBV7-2,CASSPVGGDDYGYTF,TGTGCCAGCAGCCCCGTGGGAGGGGACGACTATGGCTACACCTTC
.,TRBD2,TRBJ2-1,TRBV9,CASSVGVDGRTYNEQFF,TGTGCCAGCAGCGTAGGAGTCGACGGGAGGACCTACAATGAGCAGTTCTTC
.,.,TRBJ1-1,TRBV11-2,CASWDLRSPEAFF,TGTGCCAGTTGGGACTTAAGGTCACCTGAAGCTTTCTTT
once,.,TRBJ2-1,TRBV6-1,CASSEVQLTFDEQFF,TGTGCCAGCAGTGAAGTGCAACTAACTTTCGATGAGCAGTTCTTC
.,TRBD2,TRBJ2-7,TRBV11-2,CASSLERGTYEQYF,TGTGCCAGCAGCTTGGAGCGGGGAACCTACGAGCAGTACTTC
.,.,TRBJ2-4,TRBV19,CASSVDGGNIQYF,TGTGCCAGTAGTGTAGACGGGGGAAACATTCAGTACTTC
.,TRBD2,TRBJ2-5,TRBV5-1,CASSISGSGFQETQYF,TGCGCCAGCAGCATTAGCGGGAGTGGGTTCCAAGAGACCCAGTACTTC
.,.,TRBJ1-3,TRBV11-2,CASSATGSGNTIYF,TGTGCCAGCAGCGCGACAGGTTCTGGAAACACCATATATTTT
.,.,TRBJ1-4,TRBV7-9,CASSFPVSQGPEKLFF,TGTGCCAGCAGCTTCCCGGTTTCACAGGGCCCCGAAAAACTGTTTTTT
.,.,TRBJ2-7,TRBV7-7,CASSPQTGLGHEQYF,TGTGCCAGCAGCCCACAGACAGGTCTTGGCCACGAGCAGTACTTC
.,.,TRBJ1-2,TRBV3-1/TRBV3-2,CASSPQAFYGYTF,TGTGCCAGCAGCCCACAGGCTTTCTATGGCTACACCTTC
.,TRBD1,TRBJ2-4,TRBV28,CASSLLGRGPDKNIQYF,TGTGCCAGCAGTTTATTAGGCAGGGGGCCTGACAAAAACATTCAGTACTTC
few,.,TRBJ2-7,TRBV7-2,CASSSPPEELNPSYEQYF,TGTGCCAGCAGCTCTCCCCCGGAGGAATTAAATCCCTCCTACGAGCAGTACTTC
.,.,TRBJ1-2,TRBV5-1,CASSWTSGSNYGYTF,TGCGCCAGCAGTTGGACCTCAGGGTCTAACTATGGCTACACCTTC
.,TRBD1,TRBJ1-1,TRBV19,CASSIPGGQEMNTEAFF,TGTGCCAGTAGTATACCGGGGGGACAGGAGATGAACACTGAAGCTTTCTTT
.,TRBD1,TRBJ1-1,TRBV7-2,CASSLTGTGSTEAFF,TGTGCCAGCAGCTTAACCGGGACAGGGAGCACTGAAGCTTTCTTT
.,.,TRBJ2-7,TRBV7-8,CASSLRREQYF,TGTGCCAGCAGCCTCCGTCGCGAGCAGTACTTC
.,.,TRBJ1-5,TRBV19,CASSIGGGGLVPQHF,TGTGCCAGTAGTATAGGAGGGGGAGGGCTTGTGCCCCAGCATTTT
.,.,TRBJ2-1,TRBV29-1,CSVGPGRGGHEQFF,TGCAGCGTTGGACCCGGTAGGGGGGGCCATGAGCAGTTCTTC
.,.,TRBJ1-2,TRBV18,CASSQGGGYTF,TGTGCCAGCTCACAAGGAGGGGGCTACACCTTC
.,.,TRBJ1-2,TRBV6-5,CASRGDPNYGYTF,TGTGCCAGCAGGGGAGATCCTAACTATGGCTACACCTTC
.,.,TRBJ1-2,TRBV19,CASSGVREGVYGYTF,TGTGCCAGTAGTGGGGTCCGCGAAGGGGTCTATGGCTACACCTTC
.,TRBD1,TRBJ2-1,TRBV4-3,CASSQNLRDRKQFF,TGCGCCAGCAGCCAAAACCTCAGGGACAGGAAGCAGTTCTTC
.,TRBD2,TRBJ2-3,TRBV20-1,CSASIGSGGDTQYF,TGCAGTGCTAGTATAGGTAGCGGGGGCGATACGCAGTATTTT
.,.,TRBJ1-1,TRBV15,CATSRVPNTEAFF,TGTGCCACCAGCAGAGTTCCTAACACTGAAGCTTTCTTT
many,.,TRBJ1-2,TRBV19,CASSPSLPGTSYGYTF,TGTGCCAGTTCCCCGAGCCTTCCGGGCACTAGCTATGGCTACACCTTC
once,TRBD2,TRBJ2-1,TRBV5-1,CASSFSGGDLGEQFF,TGCGCCAGCAGCTTTAGCGGGGGGGACTTGGGTGAGCAGTTCTTC
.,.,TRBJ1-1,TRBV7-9,CASSLEVAAEAFF,TGTGCCAGCAGCTTAGAGGTTGCGGCCGAAGCTTTCTTT
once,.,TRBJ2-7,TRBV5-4,CASSLQGKSSYEQYF,TGTGCCAGCAGCTTGCAGGGGAAAAGCTCCTACGAGCAGTACTTC
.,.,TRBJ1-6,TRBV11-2,CASSGGYNSPLHF,TGTGCCAGCAGCGGCGGGTATAATTCACCCCTCCACTTT
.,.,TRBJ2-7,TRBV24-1,CATRTTGRDYEQYF,TGTGCCACCAGGACGACAGGTCGAGACTACGAGCAGTACTTC
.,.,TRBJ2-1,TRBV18,CASSPPVAGNEQFF,TGTGCCAGCTCACCACCGGTGGCAGGCAATGAGCAGTTCTTC
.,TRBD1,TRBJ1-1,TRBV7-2,CASSQFSGQGAFF,TGTGCCAGCAGCCAATTTTCGGGACAGGGAGCTTTCTTT
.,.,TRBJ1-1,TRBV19,CASSIDWPGVFGSEAFF,TGTGCCAGTAGTATAGATTGGCCAGGGGTGTTCGGATCTGAAGCTTTCTTT
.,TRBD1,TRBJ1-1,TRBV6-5,CASSYDRGNTEAFF,TGTGCCAGCAGTTACGACAGGGGGAACACTGAAGCTTTCTTT
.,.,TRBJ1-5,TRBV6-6,CASSPIGGQGQYRNQPQHF,TGTGCCAGCAGTCCTATCGGGGGGCAGGGACAATATCGCAATCAGCCCCAGCATTTT
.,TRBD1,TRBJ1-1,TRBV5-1,CASSRQGGVAEAFF,TGCGCCAGCAGCAGACAGGGTGGAGTTGCTGAAGCTTTCTTT
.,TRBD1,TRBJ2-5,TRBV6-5,CASTAGTGVKETQYF,TGTGCCAGCACCGCCGGGACAGGGGTTAAAGAGACCCAGTACTTC
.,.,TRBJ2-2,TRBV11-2,CASSLDRYNTGELFF,TGTGCCAGCAGCTTAGATCGTTATAACACCGGGGAGCTGTTTTTT
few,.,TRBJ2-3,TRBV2,CASSAGGSADTQYF,TGTGCCAGCAGTGCTGGGGGGTCGGCAGATACGCAGTATTTT
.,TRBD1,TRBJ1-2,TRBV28,CASTAGTGKGRGYTF,TGTGCCAGCACTGCCGGGACAGGGAAGGGGAGGGGCTACACCTTC
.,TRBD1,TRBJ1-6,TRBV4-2,CASSQEATGDFSPLHF,TGTGCCAGCAGCCAAGAAGCGACAGGGGATTTTTCACCCCTCCACTTT